This T cell receptor (beta chain) is drawn from a study of blood T cell repertoires in COVID-19. Libraries were prepared by immunoSEQ multiplex PCR; TCRdb keeps only in-frame clonotypes and omits some of them. The sample holds 110,000 to 150,000 clones, 88% seen once. Germline V gene lookup returns CDR1 MNHNS and CDR2 SASEGT. CDR3 length: 16 residues. V was shortened by 3 bases and J by 0 bases, with 12 bases between the two germline ends. Sequenced input: peripheral blood. The rearrangement joins TRBV6-1 to TRBJ1-5; tentative D call: TRBD1 (6 bases). This TCR came from a man between 70 and 80 years old with acute or convalescent COVID-19. This CDR3 is CASSDPTGHSNQPQHF. In DNA, the CDR3 is TGTGCCAGCAGTGACCCCACAGGGCATAGCAATCAGCCCCAGCATTTT.